This record concerns one T cell receptor (beta chain) sequence. At one end the junction does not follow the germline gene, possibly because of a read error. Original data processing: By means of reference gene primer amplification, nucleated cell counts were estimated. The method was immunoSEQ multiplex PCR; TCRdb's version includes in-frame clones alone and lacks a portion of them. V and J calls and clone size are copied from that table; D and trimming were computed from the DNA. Among roughly 210,000 clones, about 88% were seen once, and the ten largest hold about 1.7%. The germline gives CDR1 SGHVS, CDR2 FQNEAQ. The CDR3 covers 16 residues. This sample was included in a study of blood T cell repertoires in COVID-19. Study at large: From the United States, Italy and Spain came samples of acute and convalescent COVID-19. PBMCs, B-cell-depleted T cells, or T cells provided the cDNA or gDNA that made up the material.

The chain is built from TRBV7-8 and TRBJ2-7; TRBD2 matches 9 bases. The sequence was collected from a man between 70 and 80 years old with acute or convalescent COVID-19. Material for sequencing was peripheral blood. CDR3 loop: CASSLAGQPSSYEQYF. CDR3 sequence (DNA): TGTGCCAGCAGCCTAGCGGGACAGCCAAGCTCCTACGAGCAGTACTTC.